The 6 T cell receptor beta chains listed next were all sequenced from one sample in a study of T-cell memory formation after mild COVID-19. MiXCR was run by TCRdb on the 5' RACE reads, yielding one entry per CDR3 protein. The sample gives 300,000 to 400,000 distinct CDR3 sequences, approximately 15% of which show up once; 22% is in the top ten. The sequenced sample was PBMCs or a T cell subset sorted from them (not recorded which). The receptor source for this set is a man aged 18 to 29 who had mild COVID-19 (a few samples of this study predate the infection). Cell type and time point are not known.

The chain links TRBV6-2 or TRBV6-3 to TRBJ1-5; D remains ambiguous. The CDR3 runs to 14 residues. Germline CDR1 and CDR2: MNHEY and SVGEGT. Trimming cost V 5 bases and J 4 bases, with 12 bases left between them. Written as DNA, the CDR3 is TGTGCCAGCAGTGCCGCCAGCCCGAATCAGCCCCAGCATTTT. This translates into CASSAASPNQPQHF.

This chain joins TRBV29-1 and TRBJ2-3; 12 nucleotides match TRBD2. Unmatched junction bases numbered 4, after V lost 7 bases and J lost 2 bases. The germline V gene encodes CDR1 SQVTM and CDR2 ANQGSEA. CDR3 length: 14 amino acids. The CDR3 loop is CSDRTSGATDTQYF. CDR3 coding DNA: TGCAGCGATCGGACTAGCGGGGCCACAGATACGCAGTATTTT.

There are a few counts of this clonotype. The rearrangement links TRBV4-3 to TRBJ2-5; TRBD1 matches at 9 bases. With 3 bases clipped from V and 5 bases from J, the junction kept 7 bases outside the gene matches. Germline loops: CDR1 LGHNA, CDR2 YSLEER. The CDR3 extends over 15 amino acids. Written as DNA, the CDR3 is TGCGCCAGCAGCCATGGACAGGGGATGGGGGAGACCCAGTACTTC. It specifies CASSHGQGMGETQYF.

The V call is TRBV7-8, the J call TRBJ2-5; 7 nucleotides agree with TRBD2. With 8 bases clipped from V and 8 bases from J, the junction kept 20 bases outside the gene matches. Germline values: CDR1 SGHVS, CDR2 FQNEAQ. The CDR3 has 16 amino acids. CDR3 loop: CASRVDWGPAGTTQYF. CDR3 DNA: TGTGCCAGCCGGGTTGACTGGGGTCCAGCGGGGACCACCCAGTACTTC. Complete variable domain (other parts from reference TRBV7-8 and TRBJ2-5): GAGVSQSPRYKVAKRGQDVALRCDPISGHVSLFWYQQALGQGPEFLTYFQNEAQLDKSGLPSDRFFAERPEGSVSTLKIQRTQQEDSAVYLCASRVDWGPAGTTQYFGPGTRLLVL.

The CDR3 spells CASSEYSSQPQHF. CDR3 sequence (DNA): TGTGCCAGCAGTGAATATAGTAGTCAGCCCCAGCATTTT. The gene calls are TRBV25-1 and TRBJ1-5; D is unresolved. The CDR3 runs 13 residues. Germline CDR1 is MGHDK and CDR2 is SYGVNS. V lost 0 bases and J lost 6, with 6 bases in between. Filled out from reference TRBV25-1 and TRBJ1-5, the complete variable domain reads EADIYQTPRYLVIGTGKKITLECSQTMGHDKMYWYQQDPGMELHLIHYSYGVNSTEKGDLSSESTVSRIRTEHFPLTLESARPSHTSQYLCASSEYSSQPQHFGDGTRLSIL.

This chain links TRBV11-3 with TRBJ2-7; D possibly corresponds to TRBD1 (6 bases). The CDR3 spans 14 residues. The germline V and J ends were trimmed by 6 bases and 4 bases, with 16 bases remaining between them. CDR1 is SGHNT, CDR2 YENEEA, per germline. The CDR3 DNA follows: TGTGCCAGCAGTCCTCAGGGGCGGCTATACGAGCAGTACTTC. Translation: CASSPQGRLYEQYF.